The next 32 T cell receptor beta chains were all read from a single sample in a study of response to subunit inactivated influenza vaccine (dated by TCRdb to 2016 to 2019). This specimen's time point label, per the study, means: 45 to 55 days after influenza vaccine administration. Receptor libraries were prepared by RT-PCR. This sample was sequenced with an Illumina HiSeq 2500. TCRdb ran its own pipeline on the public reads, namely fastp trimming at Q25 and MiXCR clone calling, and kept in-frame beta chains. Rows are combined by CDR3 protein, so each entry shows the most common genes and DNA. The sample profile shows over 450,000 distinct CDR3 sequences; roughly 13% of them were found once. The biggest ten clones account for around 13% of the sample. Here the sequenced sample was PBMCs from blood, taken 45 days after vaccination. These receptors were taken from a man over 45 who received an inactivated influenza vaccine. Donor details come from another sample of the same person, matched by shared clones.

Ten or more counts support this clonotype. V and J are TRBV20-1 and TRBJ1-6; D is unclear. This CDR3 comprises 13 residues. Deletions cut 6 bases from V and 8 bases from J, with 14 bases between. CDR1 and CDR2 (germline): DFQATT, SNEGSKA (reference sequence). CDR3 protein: CSATGRTDSPLHF. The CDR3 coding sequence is TGCAGTGCAACCGGACGGACGGATTCACCCCTCCACTTT.

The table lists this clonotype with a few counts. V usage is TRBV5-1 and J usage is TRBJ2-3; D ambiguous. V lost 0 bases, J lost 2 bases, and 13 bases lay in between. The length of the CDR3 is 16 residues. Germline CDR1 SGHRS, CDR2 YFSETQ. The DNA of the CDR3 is TGCGCCAGCAGCTTGGGGGGTCTTGGGAACACAGATACGCAGTATTTT. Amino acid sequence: CASSLGGLGNTDTQYF.

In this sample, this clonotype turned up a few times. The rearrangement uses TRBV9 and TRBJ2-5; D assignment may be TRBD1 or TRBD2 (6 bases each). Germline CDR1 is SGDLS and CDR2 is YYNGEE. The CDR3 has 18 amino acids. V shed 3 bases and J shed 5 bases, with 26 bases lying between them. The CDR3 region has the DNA TGTGCCAGCAGCGCGGGAGTGTCCGGGACAATGGGTGTCGAGACCCAGTACTTC. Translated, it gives CASSAGVSGTMGVETQYF.

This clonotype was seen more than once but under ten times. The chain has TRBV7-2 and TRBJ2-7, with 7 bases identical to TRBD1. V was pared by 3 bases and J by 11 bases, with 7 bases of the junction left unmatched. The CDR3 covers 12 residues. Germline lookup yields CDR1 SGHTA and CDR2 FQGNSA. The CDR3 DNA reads TGTGCCAGCAGCTTCCCGGGAACAGGGGAGTACTTC. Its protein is CASSFPGTGEYF.

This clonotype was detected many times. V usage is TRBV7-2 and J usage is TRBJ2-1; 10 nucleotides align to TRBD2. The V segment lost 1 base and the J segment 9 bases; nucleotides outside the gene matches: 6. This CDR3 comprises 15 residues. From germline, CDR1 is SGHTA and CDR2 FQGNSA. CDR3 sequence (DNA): TGTGCCAGCAGCTTAGGGCTAGCGGGAGTTGGTGAGCAGTTCTTC. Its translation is CASSLGLAGVGEQFF.

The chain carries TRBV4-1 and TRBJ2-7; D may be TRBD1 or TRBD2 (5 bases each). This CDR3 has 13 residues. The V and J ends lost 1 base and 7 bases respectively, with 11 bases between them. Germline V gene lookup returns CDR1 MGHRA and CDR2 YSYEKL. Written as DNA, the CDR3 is TGCGCCAGCAGCCAAGGTTGGGGGAGTGAGCAGTACTTC. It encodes CASSQGWGSEQYF.

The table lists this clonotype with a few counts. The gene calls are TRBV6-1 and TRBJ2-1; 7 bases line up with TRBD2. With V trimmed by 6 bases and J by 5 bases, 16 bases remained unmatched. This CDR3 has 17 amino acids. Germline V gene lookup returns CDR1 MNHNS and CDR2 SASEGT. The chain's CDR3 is CASSRLASVLPNNEQFF. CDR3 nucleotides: TGTGCCAGCAGCCGACTAGCTAGTGTTCTACCGAACAATGAGCAGTTCTTC.

The CDR3 DNA follows: TGCGCCAGCAGCTCCAAAGGGAGAAAACATGAGCAGTTCTTC. It translates to CASSSKGRKHEQFF. This chain connects TRBV4-3 to TRBJ2-1, with D possibly being TRBD2 (5 bases). V was clipped by 5 bases and J by 8 bases, with 16 bases between them. Germline V lookup: CDR1 LGHNA, CDR2 YSLEER. CDR3 length equals 14 residues.

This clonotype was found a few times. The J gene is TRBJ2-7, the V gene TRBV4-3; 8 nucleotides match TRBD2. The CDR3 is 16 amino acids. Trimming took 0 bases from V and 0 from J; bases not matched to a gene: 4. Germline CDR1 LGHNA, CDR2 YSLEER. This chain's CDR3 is CASSQERLAGSYEQYF. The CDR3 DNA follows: TGCGCCAGCAGCCAAGAACGCCTAGCGGGCTCCTACGAGCAGTACTTC.

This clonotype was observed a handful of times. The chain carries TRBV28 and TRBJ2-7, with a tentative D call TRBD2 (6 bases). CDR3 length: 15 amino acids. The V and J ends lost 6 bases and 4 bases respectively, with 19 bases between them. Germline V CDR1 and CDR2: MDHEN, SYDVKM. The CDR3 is CASSDGGINAYEQYF. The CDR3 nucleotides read TGTGCCAGCAGCGATGGGGGGATAAACGCATACGAGCAGTACTTC.

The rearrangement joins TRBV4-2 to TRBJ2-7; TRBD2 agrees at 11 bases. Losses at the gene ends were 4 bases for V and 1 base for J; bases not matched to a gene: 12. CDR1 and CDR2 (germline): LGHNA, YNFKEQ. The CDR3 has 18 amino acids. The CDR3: CASSPYRSTSGGSYEQYF. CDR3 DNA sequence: TGTGCCAGCAGCCCTTATCGGTCTACTAGCGGGGGTTCCTACGAGCAGTACTTC.

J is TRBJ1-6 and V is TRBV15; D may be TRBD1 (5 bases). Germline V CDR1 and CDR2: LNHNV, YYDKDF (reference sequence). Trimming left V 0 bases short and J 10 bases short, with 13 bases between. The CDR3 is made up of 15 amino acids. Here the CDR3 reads CATSRDRDPGSPLHF. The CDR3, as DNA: TGTGCCACCAGCAGAGATCGGGACCCCGGATCACCCCTCCACTTT.

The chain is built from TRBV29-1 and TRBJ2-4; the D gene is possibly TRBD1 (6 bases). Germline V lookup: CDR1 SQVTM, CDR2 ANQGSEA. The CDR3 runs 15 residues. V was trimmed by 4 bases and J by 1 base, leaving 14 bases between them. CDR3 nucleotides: TGCAGCGTTGTGGGGAACGACAGGGCCAAAAACATTCAGTACTTC. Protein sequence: CSVVGNDRAKNIQYF.

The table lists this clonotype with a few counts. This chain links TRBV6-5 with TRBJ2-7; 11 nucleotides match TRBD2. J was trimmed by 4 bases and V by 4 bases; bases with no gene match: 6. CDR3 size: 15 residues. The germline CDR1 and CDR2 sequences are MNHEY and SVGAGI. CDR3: CASSSGLAAKYEQYF. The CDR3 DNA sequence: TGTGCCAGCAGTTCGGGACTAGCGGCGAAATACGAGCAGTACTTC.

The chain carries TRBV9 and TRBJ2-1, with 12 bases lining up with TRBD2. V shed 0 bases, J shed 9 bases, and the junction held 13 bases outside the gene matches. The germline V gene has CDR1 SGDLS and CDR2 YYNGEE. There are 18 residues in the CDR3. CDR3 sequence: CASSVAGGLTSGSREQFF. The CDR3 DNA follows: TGTGCCAGCAGCGTAGCGGGGGGCTTGACTAGCGGGAGTCGTGAGCAGTTCTTC.

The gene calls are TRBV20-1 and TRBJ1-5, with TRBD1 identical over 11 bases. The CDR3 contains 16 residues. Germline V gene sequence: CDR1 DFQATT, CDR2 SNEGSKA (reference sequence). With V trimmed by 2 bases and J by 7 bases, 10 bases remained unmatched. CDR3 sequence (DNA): TGCAGTGCTAGACGCGGAGGGACAGGGGGTGGGCAGCCCCAGCATTTT. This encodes CSARRGGTGGGQPQHF.

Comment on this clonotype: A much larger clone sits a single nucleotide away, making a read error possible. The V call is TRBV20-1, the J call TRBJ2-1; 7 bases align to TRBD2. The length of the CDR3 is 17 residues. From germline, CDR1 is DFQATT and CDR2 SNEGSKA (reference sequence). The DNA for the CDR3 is TGCTGTGCTAGAGGAATTTTGGCTAGCGGAGGCGCTAATGAGCAGTTCTTC. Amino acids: CCARGILASGGANEQFF.

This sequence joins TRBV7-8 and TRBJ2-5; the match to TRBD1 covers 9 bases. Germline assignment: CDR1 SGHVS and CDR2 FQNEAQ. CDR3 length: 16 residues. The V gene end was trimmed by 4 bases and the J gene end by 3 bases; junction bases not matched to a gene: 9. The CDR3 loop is CASSWTAGQGKETQYF. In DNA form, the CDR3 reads TGTGCCAGCAGCTGGACTGCGGGACAGGGAAAAGAGACCCAGTACTTC.

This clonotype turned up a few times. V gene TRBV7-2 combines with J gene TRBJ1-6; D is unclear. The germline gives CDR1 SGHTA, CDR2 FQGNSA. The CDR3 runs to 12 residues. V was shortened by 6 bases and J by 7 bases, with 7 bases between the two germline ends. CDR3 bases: TGTGCCAGCAGACCAGAAAATTCACCCCTCCACTTT. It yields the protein CASRPENSPLHF.

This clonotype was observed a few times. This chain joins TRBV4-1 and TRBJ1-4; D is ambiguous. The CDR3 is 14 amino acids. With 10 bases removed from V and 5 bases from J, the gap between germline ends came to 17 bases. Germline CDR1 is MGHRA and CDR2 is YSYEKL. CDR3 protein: CATHSGGRNEKLFF. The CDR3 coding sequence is TGCGCCACTCATTCGGGCGGAAGGAATGAAAAACTGTTTTTT.

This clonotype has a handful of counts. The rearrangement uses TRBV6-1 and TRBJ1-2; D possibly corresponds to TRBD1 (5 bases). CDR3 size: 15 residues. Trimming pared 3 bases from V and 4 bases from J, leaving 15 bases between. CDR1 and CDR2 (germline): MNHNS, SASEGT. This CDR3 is CASSDRVKGLYGYTF. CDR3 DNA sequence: TGTGCCAGCAGTGATAGGGTGAAGGGACTCTATGGCTACACCTTC.

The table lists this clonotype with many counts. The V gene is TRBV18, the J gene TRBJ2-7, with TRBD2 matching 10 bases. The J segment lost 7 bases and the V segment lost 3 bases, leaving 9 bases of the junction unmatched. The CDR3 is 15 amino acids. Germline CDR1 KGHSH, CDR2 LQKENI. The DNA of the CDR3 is TGTGCCAGCTCACCCGAGCGGGAGGGGATGTGGGAGCAGTACTTC. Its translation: CASSPEREGMWEQYF.

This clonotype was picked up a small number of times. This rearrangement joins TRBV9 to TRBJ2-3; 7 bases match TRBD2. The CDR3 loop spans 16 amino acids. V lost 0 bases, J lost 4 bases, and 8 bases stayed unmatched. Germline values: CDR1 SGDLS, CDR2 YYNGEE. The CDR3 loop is CASSVGSGLAADTQYF. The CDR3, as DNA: TGTGCCAGCAGCGTAGGAAGTGGGCTAGCGGCAGATACGCAGTATTTT.

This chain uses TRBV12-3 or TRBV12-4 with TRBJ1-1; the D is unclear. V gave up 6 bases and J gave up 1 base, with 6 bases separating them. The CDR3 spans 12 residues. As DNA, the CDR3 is TGTGCCAGCAGCCAGAGGAACACTGAAGCTTTCTTT. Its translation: CASSQRNTEAFF.

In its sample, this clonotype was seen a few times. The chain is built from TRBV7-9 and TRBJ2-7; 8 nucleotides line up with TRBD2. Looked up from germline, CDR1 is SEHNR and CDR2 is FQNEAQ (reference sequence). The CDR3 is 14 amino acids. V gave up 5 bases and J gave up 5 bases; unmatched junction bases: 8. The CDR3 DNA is TGTGCCAGCAGCGCGACGCGGGGGGAAAACGAGCAGTACTTC. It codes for CASSATRGENEQYF.

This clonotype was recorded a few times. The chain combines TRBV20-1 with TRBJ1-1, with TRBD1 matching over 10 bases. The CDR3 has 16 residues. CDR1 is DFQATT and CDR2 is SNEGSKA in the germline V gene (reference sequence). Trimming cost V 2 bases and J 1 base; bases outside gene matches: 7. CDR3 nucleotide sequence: TGCAGTGCTAGACGACCGGACAGGGGGGGGAACACTGAAGCTTTCTTT. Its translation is CSARRPDRGGNTEAFF.

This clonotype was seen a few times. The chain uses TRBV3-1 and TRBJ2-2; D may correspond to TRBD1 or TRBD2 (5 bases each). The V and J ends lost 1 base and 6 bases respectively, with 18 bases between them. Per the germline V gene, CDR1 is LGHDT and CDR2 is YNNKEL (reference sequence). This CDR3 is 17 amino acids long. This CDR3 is CASSQGAQGYGAGELFF. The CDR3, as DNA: TGTGCCAGCAGCCAAGGAGCCCAGGGATACGGGGCCGGGGAGCTGTTTTTT.

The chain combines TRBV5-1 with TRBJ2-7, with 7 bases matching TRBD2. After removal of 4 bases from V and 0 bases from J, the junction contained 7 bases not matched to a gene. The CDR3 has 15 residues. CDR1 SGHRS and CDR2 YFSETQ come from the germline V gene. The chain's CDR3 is CASSGGGILSYEQYF. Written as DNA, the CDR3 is TGCGCCAGCAGCGGGGGGGGAATACTCTCCTACGAGCAGTACTTC. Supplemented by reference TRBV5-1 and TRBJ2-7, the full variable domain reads KAGVTQTPRYLIKTRGQQVTLSCSPISGHRSVSWYQQTPGQGLQFLFEYFSETQRNKGNFPGRFSGRQFSNSRSEMNVSTLELGDSALYLCASSGGGILSYEQYFGPGTRLTVT.

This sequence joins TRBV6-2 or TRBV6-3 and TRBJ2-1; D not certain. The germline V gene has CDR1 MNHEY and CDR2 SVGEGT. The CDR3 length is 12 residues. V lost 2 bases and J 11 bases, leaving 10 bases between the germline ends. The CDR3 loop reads CASSYAPEKQFF. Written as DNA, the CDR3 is TGTGCCAGCAGTTACGCTCCAGAAAAGCAGTTCTTC.

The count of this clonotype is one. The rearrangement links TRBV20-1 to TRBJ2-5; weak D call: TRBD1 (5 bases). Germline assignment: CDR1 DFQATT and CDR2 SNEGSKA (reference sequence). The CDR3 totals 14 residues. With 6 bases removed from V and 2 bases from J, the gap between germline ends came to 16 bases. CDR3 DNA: TGCAGTGCACCTCAGGGAATCGGGCAAGAGACCCAGTACTTC. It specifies CSAPQGIGQETQYF.

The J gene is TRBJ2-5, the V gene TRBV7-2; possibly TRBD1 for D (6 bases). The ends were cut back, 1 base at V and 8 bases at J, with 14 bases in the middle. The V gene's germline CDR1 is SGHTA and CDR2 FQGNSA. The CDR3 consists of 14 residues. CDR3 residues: CASSLDRAGGTQYF. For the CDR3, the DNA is TGTGCCAGCAGCTTAGACAGGGCTGGGGGTACCCAGTACTTC. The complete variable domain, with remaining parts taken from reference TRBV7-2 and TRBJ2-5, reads GAGVSQSPSNKVTEKGKDVELRCDPISGHTALYWYRQSLGQGLEFLIYFQGNSAPDKSGLPSDRFSAERTGGSVSTLTIQRTQQEDSAVYLCASSLDRAGGTQYFGPGTRLLVL.

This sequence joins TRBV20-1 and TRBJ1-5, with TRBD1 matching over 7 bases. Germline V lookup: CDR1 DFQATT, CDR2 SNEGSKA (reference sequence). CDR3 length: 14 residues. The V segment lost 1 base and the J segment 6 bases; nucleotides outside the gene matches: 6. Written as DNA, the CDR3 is TGCAGTGCTAGAGGGCAGGGGGTGGGTCAGCCCCAGCATTTT. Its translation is CSARGQGVGQPQHF.